The subject of this entry is one TCR beta chain. An approximately 130-subject validation cohort, separate from the approximately 670-subject first cohort, supplied the donors. Sequencing was performed with immunoSEQ multiplex PCR; in TCRdb, only in-frame clones are kept and a portion is missing. In the table there are about 330,000 clones, approximately 90% of which are singletons. The sample belongs to a study of cytomegalovirus exposure and HLA in healthy donors. The sequenced sample consisted of PBMCs. This receptor was obtained from a woman aged 30 to 39 in good health and CMV-seropositive.

In nucleotides, the CDR3 is TGTGCCAGCACCCTAATCGGGGGAGCAGATACGCAGTATTTT. Its protein product is CASTLIGGADTQYF. The chain couples TRBV27 to TRBJ2-3; D possibly corresponds to TRBD2 (6 bases). This CDR3 has 14 amino acids. Trimming left V 7 bases short and J 4 bases short, with 15 bases between. Per the germline V gene, CDR1 is MNHEY and CDR2 is SMNVEV (reference sequence).